A selection of T cell receptor beta chains follows, all from one sample in a study of blood T cell repertoires in COVID-19. This table comes from immunoSEQ multiplex PCR, and its TCRdb copy is limited to in-frame clones, with some not included. The sample has more than 150,000 clones; approximately 88% are singletons. The material sequenced was peripheral blood. The receptors come from a man aged 35 to 55 with acute or convalescent COVID-19. Both conserved end residues are part of each CDR3. The D gene is left open where the match is weak. Expanded clones get a size class; other rows say once, few or many, or leave the size out.

j_call clone_size v_call d_call cdr3_aa cdr3_nt
TRBJ2-7 NA TRBV13 TRBD1 CASSPPGQGFHEQYF TGTGCCAGCAGCCCACCGGGACAGGGTTTCCACGAGCAGTACTTC
TRBJ1-5 NA TRBV28 TRBD1 CASSLGLGGHEQPQHF TGTGCCAGCAGTCTCGGGTTAGGGGGCCACGAGCAGCCCCAGCATTTT
TRBJ2-1 NA TRBV6-5 NA CASNRPGRGHEQFF TGTGCCAGCAACCGGCCGGGCAGGGGCCATGAGCAGTTCTTC
TRBJ2-6 NA TRBV19 NA CASSMISSGANVLTF TGTGCCAGTAGTATGATTAGCTCTGGGGCCAACGTCCTGACTTTC
TRBJ2-5 once TRBV6-2/TRBV6-3 NA CASSAGETQYF TGTGCCAGCAGTGCCGGGGAGACCCAGTACTTC
TRBJ2-7 NA TRBV27 TRBD1 CASSSLGTGRYEQYF TGTGCCAGCAGTAGCCTCGGGACAGGTCGATACGAGCAGTACTTC
TRBJ2-6 NA TRBV6-7 NA CASSYLGRDTPPGANVLTF TGTGCCAGCAGTTACCTTGGACGGGATACCCCTCCTGGGGCCAACGTCCTGACTTTC
TRBJ2-3 NA TRBV11-2 TRBD1 CASRTLRGRTTDTQYF TGTGCCAGCAGGACCCTCAGGGGGCGGACCACAGATACGCAGTATTTT
TRBJ2-7 few TRBV5-6 TRBD2 CASSLPGGKTYEQYF TGTGCCAGCAGCCTCCCCGGGGGGAAAACCTACGAGCAGTACTTC
TRBJ2-5 NA TRBV27 TRBD1 CASSPGPPGGTQYF TGTGCCAGCAGCCCGGGACCCCCAGGGGGGACCCAGTACTTC
TRBJ2-3 NA TRBV6-5 TRBD2 CASSYYGGNTDTQYF TGTGCCAGCAGTTACTACGGGGGGAACACAGATACGCAGTATTTT
TRBJ2-2 NA TRBV9 NA CASSVGVGVGTGELFF TGTGCCAGCAGCGTAGGAGTAGGGGTTGGAACCGGGGAGCTGTTTTTT
TRBJ1-3 NA TRBV5-4 TRBD1 CASSPGGSGGNTIYF TGTGCCAGCAGCCCAGGGGGCTCGGGGGGAAACACCATATATTTT
TRBJ1-6 NA TRBV25-1 TRBD1 CAAGEGQGNSPLHF TGTGCCGCTGGAGAAGGACAGGGTAATTCACCCCTCCACTTT
TRBJ2-1 NA TRBV10-2 TRBD1 CASKRQQGAYNEQFF TGCGCCAGCAAGCGACAACAGGGGGCTTACAATGAGCAGTTCTTC
TRBJ2-5 NA TRBV7-2 TRBD2 CASSPDLGGRGGQYF TGTGCCAGCAGCCCCGACCTCGGGGGGAGGGGTGGCCAGTACTTC
TRBJ2-7 NA TRBV6-1 NA CASSERQGYEQYF TGTGCCAGCAGTGAACGGCAGGGTTACGAGCAGTACTTC
TRBJ2-5 NA TRBV6-5 NA CASRTYRVQETQYF TGTGCCAGCAGAACCTACAGGGTCCAAGAGACCCAGTACTTC
TRBJ1-5 NA TRBV12-5 NA CASGRGRGALDQPQHF TGTGCTAGTGGTAGAGGGAGGGGGGCGCTGGATCAGCCCCAGCATTTT
TRBJ2-7 NA TRBV18 NA CASSPAGSHHEQCF TGTGCCAGCTCACCAGCGGGGAGTCACCACGAGCAGTGCTTC
TRBJ1-2 NA TRBV19 NA CASSRPAEGYGYTF TGTGCCAGTAGTCGCCCGGCAGAGGGATATGGCTACACCTTC
TRBJ1-5 once TRBV6-2/TRBV6-3 NA CASSYSNRDQPQHF TGTGCCAGCAGTTACTCGAACAGGGACCAGCCCCAGCATTTT
TRBJ2-2 NA TRBV2 TRBD2 CASKPGLAGNTGELFF TGTGCCAGCAAGCCGGGACTAGCGGGGAACACCGGGGAGCTGTTTTTT
TRBJ2-2 once TRBV19 NA CASSSTDWDTGELFF TGTGCCAGTAGTTCGACGGACTGGGATACCGGGGAGCTGTTTTTT
TRBJ1-5 NA TRBV19 NA CASSIGGHNQPQHF TGTGCCAGTAGTATAGGAGGGCACAATCAGCCCCAGCATTTT
TRBJ2-7 NA TRBV6-6 TRBD2 CASSPLGTSGGTYEQYF TGTGCCAGCAGTCCACTTGGGACTAGCGGGGGTACGTACGAGCAGTACTTC
TRBJ2-5 NA TRBV7-2 TRBD2 CASSFQRGLGETQYF TGTGCCAGCAGCTTTCAGCGGGGGTTGGGGGAGACCCAGTACTTC
TRBJ2-5 NA TRBV20-1 NA CSASRGSGSRGETQYF TGCAGTGCTAGTCGGGGTAGCGGCTCGAGGGGCGAGACCCAGTACTTC
TRBJ2-1 NA TRBV29-1 NA CSVAESYNEQFF TGCAGCGTTGCGGAGTCATACAATGAGCAGTTCTTC
TRBJ2-7 NA TRBV28 TRBD1 CASSLITGTAISYEQYF TGTGCCAGCAGTTTAATCACTGGGACAGCGATTTCCTACGAGCAGTACTTC
TRBJ2-4 once TRBV19 NA CASSSNQRGIQYF TGTGCCAGTAGTAGTAATCAAAGGGGCATTCAGTACTTC
TRBJ2-7 NA TRBV28 NA CASHSGLSYEQYF TGTGCCAGCCACAGTGGATTATCCTACGAGCAGTACTTC
TRBJ2-7 NA TRBV19 NA CATATGLEYEQYF TGTGCCACGGCGACAGGCCTCGAGTACGAGCAGTACTTC
TRBJ1-1 once TRBV12-2 NA CASPTLLGNTEAFF TGTGCAAGTCCCACCTTACTGGGCAACACTGAAGCTTTCTTT
TRBJ1-5 NA TRBV21-1 NA CASSPQGRQRPGLGNQPQHF TGTGCCAGCAGCCCTCAAGGGAGGCAGAGACCTGGGTTAGGCAATCAGCCCCAGCATTTT
TRBJ1-6 many TRBV6-4 TRBD1 CASSDSTGGNSPLHF TGTGCCAGCAGTGACTCGACAGGGGGCAATTCACCCCTCCACTTT
TRBJ1-4 few TRBV5-4 NA CASSLGGGDEEKLFF TGTGCCAGCAGCTTGGGGGGAGGGGATGAGGAAAAACTGTTTTTT
TRBJ2-7 once TRBV27 NA CASRHQEGRPYEQYF TGTGCCAGCCGTCATCAGGAGGGTAGGCCGTACGAGCAGTACTTC
TRBJ2-1 NA TRBV2 TRBD2 CASSPGTSGGREQFF TGTGCCAGCAGCCCCGGGACTAGCGGGGGTAGGGAGCAGTTCTTC
TRBJ1-2 NA TRBV7-8 NA CASSLVGSENGYTF TGTGCCAGCAGCTTAGTGGGGAGTGAGAATGGCTACACCTTC
TRBJ2-3 NA TRBV11-2 TRBD1 CASSFRGSTDTQYF TGTGCCAGCAGCTTCAGGGGGAGCACAGATACGCAGTATTTT
TRBJ2-3 NA TRBV6-1 NA CASSDASVGTDTQYF TGTGCCAGCAGTGACGCGTCCGTGGGCACAGATACGCAGTATTTT
TRBJ2-1 once TRBV18 TRBD1 CASSPTGFNNEQFF TGTGCCAGCTCACCGACAGGGTTCAACAATGAGCAGTTCTTC
TRBJ2-5 NA TRBV6-5 TRBD1 CASSYSRTGGETQYF TGTGCCAGCAGTTACTCGAGGACAGGGGGAGAGACCCAGTACTTC
TRBJ1-5 NA TRBV2 NA CASSEENPGLPNQPQHF TGTGCCAGCAGTGAAGAGAACCCAGGCCTCCCTAATCAGCCCCAGCATTTT
TRBJ2-3 NA TRBV5-1 NA CASSRGETSTDTQYF TGCGCCAGTAGCCGAGGAGAAACTAGCACAGATACGCAGTATTTT
TRBJ2-7 NA TRBV6-1 NA CASSEVASVYEQYF TGTGCCAGCAGTGAAGTGGCTAGCGTGTACGAGCAGTACTTC
TRBJ2-3 NA TRBV6-5 NA CASSTHPRADTQYF TGTGCCAGCAGTACCCACCCGAGGGCAGATACGCAGTATTTT
TRBJ1-2 NA TRBV5-4 NA CASSLPGTPNYGYTF TGTGCCAGCAGCCTTCCTGGGACACCAAACTATGGCTACACCTTC
TRBJ2-7 NA TRBV18 NA CASSTVNYEQYF TGTGCCAGCTCAACAGTGAACTACGAGCAGTACTTC
TRBJ1-1 NA TRBV18 NA CASSLSQGSRTEAFF TGTGCCAGCTCACTCTCCCAGGGGTCGCGCACTGAAGCTTTCTTT
TRBJ2-1 NA TRBV15 NA CATSRERGSSYNEQFF TGTGCCACCAGCAGAGAAAGGGGGAGCTCCTACAATGAGCAGTTCTTC